The present entry profiles one TCR beta chain with its context. Its antigen is not identified. Using immunoSEQ multiplex PCR, the repertoire was profiled, and TCRdb retains in-frame clones only, with some absent. The repertoire holds tens of thousands of clones, with over 75% as singletons. The ends lost 4 bases at V and 6 bases at J; junction bases unmatched: 11. The CDR3 is made up of 15 amino acids. Germline CDR1 and CDR2: SGHDT and YYEEEE. This record belongs to a study of T cells in narcolepsy. Broader study findings: Blood of same and different patients, but not healthy controls, reportedly held recurring autoreactive clonotypes.

This receptor was identified in a human donor with narcolepsy. The sequenced sample consisted of CD45RA- memory CD4+ T cells from PBMCs. The V call is TRBV5-6, the J call TRBJ1-2; 8 bases map to TRBD1. Here the CDR3 reads CASSDSGQGGDGYTF. The DNA for the CDR3 is TGTGCCAGCAGCGACTCTGGACAGGGAGGCGATGGCTACACCTTC.